One and the same sample provided the 15 T cell receptor beta chains below, sequenced in a study of regulatory T cells in long-lasting Graves disease (dated by TCRdb to 2020 to 2023). The sample's time point, from its label and the paper: newly diagnosed GD, antithyroid drugs for less than 3 months. RNA was extracted from PBMCs in TRIzol for both TCR sequencing and RNA sequencing. Library creation used multiplex PCR. The run used an Illumina HiSeq 4000. TCR beta libraries were built with iRepertoire HTBI primers and Arm-PCR amplification of CDR3 regions. In-frame beta chains were kept once TCRdb had trimmed the public reads at Q25 with fastp and called clones with MiXCR. Rows with one shared CDR3 protein collapse into an entry with the most common genes and DNA. The sample table shows roughly 430,000 distinct CDR3 sequences, and around 15% are seen once. The ten largest clones capture roughly 10% of the sample.

The same data also went into a second study, on T cells in Graves' hyperthyroidism and ophthalmopathy.

Material: peripheral blood mononuclear cells (PBMCs), obtained at new diagnosis, from a patient treated with antithyroid drugs. These receptors all come from a woman in her 30s with Graves disease. Donor details come from another sample of the same person, matched by shared clones.

The sample holds many counts of this clonotype. The V call is TRBV20-1, the J call TRBJ2-5, with TRBD2 matching 7 bases. Per germline, CDR1 DFQATT and CDR2 SNEGSKA (reference sequence). The ends lost 3 bases at V and 6 bases at J; junction bases unmatched: 7. This CDR3 has 13 residues. The CDR3 here is CSASGAGMKTQYF. CDR3 nucleotide sequence: TGCAGTGCTAGCGGAGCGGGGATGAAGACCCAGTACTTC.

In this sample, this clonotype turned up many times. The rearrangement links TRBV10-2 to TRBJ2-7; D assignment may be TRBD1 or TRBD2 (5 bases each). V lost 6 bases, J lost 7 bases, and 16 bases lay in between. The CDR3 is made up of 13 amino acids. Looked up from germline, CDR1 is WSHSY and CDR2 is SAAADI. CDR3: CASRGPGQPEQYF. Written as DNA, the CDR3 is TGCGCCAGCAGAGGTCCGGGGCAACCGGAGCAGTACTTC.

This clonotype was seen ten or more times. The gene calls are TRBV20-1 and TRBJ1-1; D call uncertain. The CDR3 loop spans 10 amino acids. The V gene's germline CDR1 is DFQATT and CDR2 SNEGSKA (reference sequence). The V end lost 5 bases, the J end lost 2 bases, and 3 bases lay between the germline ends. The CDR3 is CSAANTEAFF. The CDR3 DNA sequence: TGCAGTGCTGCTAACACTGAAGCTTTCTTT.

DNA of the CDR3: TGTGCCATCGGGTTACAGACTGAAGCTTTCTTT. Protein product: CAIGLQTEAFF. The chain combines TRBV10-3 with TRBJ1-1, with D unresolved. CDR1 is ENHRY and CDR2 is SYGVKD in the germline V gene. V lost 8 bases, J lost 5 bases, and 9 bases lay in between. The CDR3 runs 11 residues.

At least ten counts were recorded for this clonotype. This rearrangement joins TRBV11-2 to TRBJ2-1; TRBD1 matches at 7 bases. The CDR3 totals 15 residues. Trimming at V came to 5 bases and at J to 3 bases, leaving 7 bases not matched to a gene. Germline CDR1 SGHAT, CDR2 FQNNGV. The CDR3 spells CASSLTGDGYNEQFF. CDR3 coding DNA: TGTGCCAGCAGCCTCACAGGGGATGGCTACAATGAGCAGTTCTTC.

The CDR3 region is CATSVCNQPQHF. CDR3 bases: TGTGCCACCAGCGTATGCAATCAGCCCCAGCATTTT. The chain carries TRBV15 and TRBJ1-5; D is undetermined. Germline loops: CDR1 LNHNV, CDR2 YYDKDF (reference sequence). This CDR3 has 12 residues. Trimming stripped 5 bases from V and 2 bases from J, with 4 bases between.

The sample holds a few counts of this clonotype. V gene TRBV9 combines with J gene TRBJ2-1; no definite D call. Trimming left V 2 bases short and J 3 bases short, with 15 bases between. The CDR3 loop spans 16 amino acids. Germline values: CDR1 SGDLS, CDR2 YYNGEE. The CDR3 DNA reads as TGTGCCAGCAGCGTCGAGACAAGCCGGTACTACAATGAGCAGTTCTTC. It translates to CASSVETSRYYNEQFF. The entire variable domain, with the rest obtained from reference TRBV9 and TRBJ2-1, is as follows: DSGVTQTPKHLITATGQRVTLRCSPRSGDLSVYWYQQSLDQGLQFLIQYYNGEERAKGNILERFSAQQFPDLHSELNLSSLELGDSALYFCASSVETSRYYNEQFFGPGTRLTVL.

The chain employs TRBV20-1 and TRBJ2-7; 9 bases are shared with TRBD2. Looked up from germline, CDR1 is DFQATT and CDR2 is SNEGSKA (reference sequence). This CDR3 comprises 14 residues. Losses at the gene ends were 6 bases for V and 9 bases for J; bases not matched to a gene: 15. Here the CDR3 reads CSAPEPISGSGQYF. CDR3 in DNA: TGCAGTGCCCCAGAGCCCATTAGCGGGAGTGGGCAGTACTTC.

This clonotype has ten or more counts. The chain uses TRBV7-9 and TRBJ2-2; D is uncertain. Germline values: CDR1 SEHNR, CDR2 FQNEAQ (reference sequence). The length of the CDR3 is 14 residues. V shed 5 bases and J shed 1 base, with 8 bases lying between them. The CDR3 is CASSPTMNTGELFF. The CDR3 DNA sequence: TGTGCCAGCAGCCCGACAATGAACACCGGGGAGCTGTTTTTT.

This clonotype was recorded at least ten times. V is TRBV28 and J is TRBJ2-1; D is ambiguous. CDR1 and CDR2 (germline): MDHEN, SYDVKM. Trimming took off 3 bases at V and 2 bases at J, with 5 bases between the two ends. This CDR3 has 13 residues. The CDR3 bases are TGTGCCAGCAGTTTCGGGCCCTACAATGAGCAGTTCTTC. Translating gives CASSFGPYNEQFF. Drawing the rest from reference TRBV28 and TRBJ2-1, the complete variable domain is DVKVTQSSRYLVKRTGEKVFLECVQDMDHENMFWYRQDPGLGLRLIYFSYDVKMKEKGDIPEGYSVSREKKERFSLILESASTNQTSMYLCASSFGPYNEQFFGPGTRLTVL.

Concerning this clonotype itself: Being one base from a much bigger clone, this may be a read error. This rearrangement joins TRBV29-1 to TRBJ2-3, with D tentatively TRBD1 (5 bases). The J call may be incorrect, as the DNA end agrees better with TRBJ2-5. Germline-derived CDR1 and CDR2 are SQVTM and ANQGSEA. This CDR3 spans 12 amino acids. The CDR3 nucleotides read TGCAGCGTTGAAGGTCCGCAGGGTACCCAGTACTTC. Its protein product is CSVEGPQGTQYF.

This chain uses TRBV6-4 with TRBJ2-5; 10 bases match TRBD1. J lost 5 bases, V lost 4 bases, and 7 bases had no gene match. The CDR3 contains 15 residues. Germline V gives CDR1 MRHNA, CDR2 SNTAGT. The CDR3 sequence: CASSGPGQGRETQYF. The CDR3 DNA is TGTGCCAGCAGTGGCCCGGGACAGGGGCGGGAGACCCAGTACTTC.

In its sample, this clonotype was seen many times. The chain combines TRBV3-1 with TRBJ2-5; no firm D call. There are 11 residues in the CDR3. V shed 2 bases and J shed 5 bases, with 3 bases lying between them. Germline V CDR1 and CDR2: LGHDT, YNNKEL (reference sequence). CDR3 DNA: TGTGCCAGCAGCCAACTTGAGACCCAGTACTTC. Amino acids: CASSQLETQYF.

This sequence joins TRBV28 and TRBJ1-5, with D possibly being TRBD1 (5 bases). CDR3 length: 14 amino acids. The germline V gene encodes CDR1 MDHEN and CDR2 SYDVKM. The germline V and J ends were trimmed by 2 bases and 11 bases, with 16 bases remaining between them. CDR3 protein: CASSLHRGAGTQHF. Written as DNA, the CDR3 is TGTGCCAGCAGTTTACACCGGGGCGCAGGGACCCAGCATTTT.

The chain couples TRBV15 to TRBJ2-1; D is perhaps TRBD1 (6 bases). The germline V gene has CDR1 LNHNV and CDR2 YYDKDF (reference sequence). Trimming shortened V by 0 bases and J by 3 bases, and 15 bases separated the two germline ends. This CDR3 has 17 amino acids. CDR3 bases: TGTGCCACCAGCAGAGATCCGCCCCAGGGGTTCTACAATGAGCAGTTCTTC. The encoded protein is CATSRDPPQGFYNEQFF. Full variable domain (rest looked up from reference TRBV15 and TRBJ2-1): DAMVIQNPRYQVTQFGKPVTLSCSQTLNHNVMYWYQQKSSQAPKLLFHYYDKDFNNEADTPDNFQSRRPNTSFCFLDIRSPGLGDTAMYLCATSRDPPQGFYNEQFFGPGTRLTVL.